This T cell receptor (beta chain) was sequenced for a study of shared clonotypes between healthy human individuals. Study observations and caveats: Although depth was large, rarefaction showed that sequencing of the sorted subsets was incomplete. The genetic and exposure-history diversity represented was limited by few donors. Across subsets, estimated richness was generally greater for naive than for memory populations.

The table lists this clone with a few counts. Its antigen is unidentified. CD8 cells classed as naive were CD45RO-negative and positively selected for CCR7, excluding terminally differentiated effector memory CD45RA+ cells. CDR1 LNHDA and CDR2 SQIVND come from the germline V gene (reference sequence). Trimming took off 8 bases at V and 8 bases at J, with 15 bases between the two ends. The CDR3 has 12 residues. Around 32,000 T cell genomes, or around 200 ng DNA, went into the sorted-subset replicate PCRs. Repertoires were generated with immunoSEQ multiplex PCR, while TCRdb's copy carries only in-frame clones and drops some. The top ten hold 1.5% to 2% of the sample, which has about 2,200,000 clones, approximately 94% seen once.

This TCR derives from a man aged 18 to 30 in good health. Some clones in this sample may be carry-over from other donors' samples. The gene calls are TRBV19 and TRBJ1-1, with D possibly TRBD1 on 6 matching bases. The sample was naive CD8+ T cells from PBMCs. As DNA, the CDR3 is TGTGCCAGTGGGGACACCGGGACAGAAGCTTTCTTT. This translates into CASGDTGTEAFF.